What follows are 10 T cell receptor beta chains derived from one specimen sequenced in a study of shared clonotypes between healthy human individuals. TCRdb's table, derived via immunoSEQ multiplex PCR, lists solely in-frame clones and lacks some. The table includes some 630,000 clones, about three quarters detected once. Sequencing was done on a sample of memory CD4+ T cells sorted from blood. The subset is: CD45RA-negative fraction. These receptor sequences come from a woman in her twenties or thirties in good health.

The chain joins TRBV4-1 to TRBJ1-4; 7 bases are shared with TRBD1. This CDR3 has 15 amino acids. V shed 1 base, J shed 11 bases, and the junction held 10 bases outside the gene matches. CDR1 MGHRA and CDR2 YSYEKL come from the germline V gene. The CDR3 reads CASSQVRDSAGKLFF. The CDR3 region has the DNA TGCGCCAGCAGCCAAGTCCGGGACAGTGCCGGGAAACTGTTTTTT.

V is TRBV2 and J is TRBJ2-7, with D possibly matching TRBD2 (5 bases). Looked up from germline, CDR1 is SNHLY and CDR2 is FYNNEI. The CDR3 sequence is 14 residues long. Trimming stripped 6 bases from V and 0 bases from J, with 12 bases between. For the CDR3, the DNA is TGTGCCAGCAGGGCCGGGGTCTACTCCTACGAGCAGTACTTC. Translation: CASRAGVYSYEQYF.

The rearrangement joins TRBV7-2 to TRBJ2-1; D perhaps matches TRBD1 (6 bases). CDR1 and CDR2 (germline): SGHTA, FQGNSA. CDR3 size: 15 residues. V lost 5 bases and J 2 bases, leaving 13 bases between the germline ends. The CDR3 protein is CASSQGGQTYNEQFF. CDR3 nucleotide sequence: TGTGCCAGCAGCCAAGGGGGACAAACCTACAATGAGCAGTTCTTC. Filled out from reference TRBV7-2 and TRBJ2-1, the complete variable domain reads GAGVSQSPSNKVTEKGKDVELRCDPISGHTALYWYRQSLGQGLEFLIYFQGNSAPDKSGLPSDRFSAERTGGSVSTLTIQRTQQEDSAVYLCASSQGGQTYNEQFFGPGTRLTVL.

The genes are TRBV7-2 and TRBJ2-2; 7 bases line up with TRBD2. CDR1 SGHTA and CDR2 FQGNSA come from the germline V gene. Trimming at V came to 1 base and at J to 8 bases, leaving 7 bases not matched to a gene. The CDR3 covers 15 residues. The CDR3 sequence is CASSLVLLAAGELFF. The CDR3 nucleotides read TGTGCCAGCAGCTTAGTTCTGCTAGCGGCTGGGGAGCTGTTTTTT.

The CDR3: CASSLERSIVATEAFF. As DNA, the CDR3 is TGCGCCAGCAGCTTGGAACGGAGTATAGTGGCCACTGAAGCTTTCTTT. V gene TRBV5-1 combines with J gene TRBJ1-1; D gene ambiguous. V was clipped by 0 bases and J by 4 bases, with 16 bases between them. This CDR3 spans 16 amino acids. Germline CDR1 and CDR2: SGHRS and YFSETQ.

CDR3 loop: CASSGASGPGEQYF. CDR3 nucleotide sequence: TGTGCCAGCAGCGGAGCCAGCGGGCCGGGGGAGCAGTACTTC. The chain couples TRBV4-2 to TRBJ2-7; possibly TRBD2 for D (6 bases). V lost 5 bases, J lost 7 bases, and 18 bases lay in between. Germline CDR1 reads LGHNA; CDR2 reads YNFKEQ. The CDR3 is 14 amino acids.

The rearrangement joins TRBV19 to TRBJ2-1; D gene ambiguous. The CDR3 consists of 14 residues. V was cut by 4 bases and J by 5 bases, with 12 bases left in between. Germline V gives CDR1 LNHDA, CDR2 SQIVND (reference sequence). CDR3 DNA sequence: TGTGCCAGTAGTAGGCGGCAGGATAACAATGAGCAGTTCTTC. Its protein is CASSRRQDNNEQFF.

J is TRBJ1-1 and V is TRBV4-1; 10 nucleotides align to TRBD1. J was trimmed by 5 bases and V by 0 bases; bases with no gene match: 12. Germline values: CDR1 MGHRA, CDR2 YSYEKL. There are 18 residues in the CDR3. The CDR3 bases are TGCGCCAGCAGCCAAGATGATGGACAGGGGGTCGGGGGGACTGAAGCTTTCTTT. This encodes CASSQDDGQGVGGTEAFF.

The V and J genes are TRBV28 and TRBJ2-3; D not certain. Germline-derived CDR1 and CDR2 are MDHEN and SYDVKM. The CDR3 has 15 residues. Trimming removed 5 bases at V and 0 bases at J, with 12 bases between. The CDR3: CASSGGYPSTDTQYF. CDR3 coding DNA: TGTGCCAGCAGTGGTGGGTACCCTAGCACAGATACGCAGTATTTT.

The CDR3 here is CASSLSRPGDTIYF. The DNA of the CDR3 is TGTGCCAGCAGTTTATCCCGCCCCGGGGACACCATATATTTT. The chain has TRBV27 and TRBJ1-3; unclear D gene. This CDR3 is built from 14 residues. V lost 0 bases, J lost 8 bases, and 11 bases lay in between. Germline V gives CDR1 MNHEY, CDR2 SMNVEV (reference sequence).